A single sample is the source of the 18 T cell receptor beta chains below, sequenced in a study of T-cell memory formation after mild COVID-19 (dated by TCRdb to the early 2020s). Receptors were amplified or captured by 5' RACE. This sample was sequenced with an Illumina NovaSeq 6000. TCRdb itself trimmed the public reads at Q25 with fastp, ran MiXCR and retained productive beta chains. Every entry covers one CDR3 protein and lists the most common genes and DNA from its rows. For this sample the table gives approximately 250,000 distinct CDR3 sequences, of which 15% to 20% were detected only once. The ten largest clones represent 22% of the sample. The sample consisted of PBMCs or a T cell subset sorted from them (not recorded which). The receptor source for this set is a man in his late teens or twenties who had mild COVID-19 (a few samples of this study predate the infection). The sample titles of this study are shuffled in the database, so cell type and time point are left out; the donor was told from shared clones.

The gene calls are TRBV6-5 and TRBJ2-2; D remains unclear. Trimming shortened V by 6 bases and J by 6 bases, and 11 bases separated the two germline ends. Germline lookup yields CDR1 MNHEY and CDR2 SVGAGI. This CDR3 has 13 amino acids. CDR3 sequence (DNA): TGTGCCAGCAGCCCACTTTTTCCCGGGGAGCTGTTTTTT. Its protein product is CASSPLFPGELFF.

This clonotype was seen repeatedly, ten times or more. The CDR3 nucleotides are TGTGCCAGCAGCCAAGATATGAGCGGGGGAGCAGATACGCAGTATTTT. Its protein is CASSQDMSGGADTQYF. The chain employs TRBV4-2 and TRBJ2-3, with 8 positions matching TRBD2. Losses at the gene ends were 0 bases for V and 4 bases for J; bases not matched to a gene: 6. CDR1 and CDR2 (germline): LGHNA, YNFKEQ. The CDR3 is 16 amino acids.

A few counts support this clonotype. This chain uses TRBV24-1 with TRBJ2-1, with 12 bases that match TRBD2. The CDR3 has 17 residues. The ends lost 4 bases at V and 1 base at J; junction bases unmatched: 4. Germline V gives CDR1 KGHDR, CDR2 SFDVKD. Written as DNA, the CDR3 is TGTGCCACCAGTGACCCGACTAGCGGGGGTTCCTACAATGAGCAGTTCTTC. It codes for CATSDPTSGGSYNEQFF.

This clonotype was counted at least ten times. The rearrangement uses TRBV7-2 and TRBJ2-3; 9 nucleotides line up with TRBD1. V lost 5 bases and J lost 3; bases outside the gene matches: 3. CDR1 is SGHTA, CDR2 FQGNSA, per germline. The CDR3 has 14 residues. The chain's CDR3 is CASSRDRATDTQYF. Written as DNA, the CDR3 is TGTGCCAGCAGCCGGGACAGGGCTACAGATACGCAGTATTTT. Filled out from reference TRBV7-2 and TRBJ2-3, the complete variable domain reads GAGVSQSPSNKVTEKGKDVELRCDPISGHTALYWYRQSLGQGLEFLIYFQGNSAPDKSGLPSDRFSAERTGGSVSTLTIQRTQQEDSAVYLCASSRDRATDTQYFGPGTRLTVL.

This clonotype was recorded a few times. V and J are TRBV28 and TRBJ2-1; weak D call: TRBD1 (7 bases). The V gene lost 4 bases and the J gene lost 11 bases, with 12 bases spanning the gap. Germline V gene data show CDR1 as MDHEN and CDR2 as SYDVKM. The CDR3 extends over 12 amino acids. CDR3 sequence reads: CASSSQGGQQFF. The CDR3 DNA follows: TGTGCCAGCAGTTCTCAGGGGGGCCAGCAGTTCTTC.

The V and J genes are TRBV4-3 and TRBJ2-3; D unresolved. This CDR3 spans 15 amino acids. Trimming pared 1 base from V and 6 bases from J, leaving 14 bases between. From germline, CDR1 is LGHNA and CDR2 YSLEER. Written as DNA, the CDR3 is TGCGCCAGCAGCCAAGTGGTACCGTCGGTGGATACGCAGTATTTT. It translates to CASSQVVPSVDTQYF.

The chain employs TRBV7-6 and TRBJ1-4; 9 bases match TRBD1. Germline V gene sequence: CDR1 SGHVS, CDR2 FNYEAQ. The CDR3 loop spans 13 amino acids. V was pared by 6 bases and J by 11 bases, with 7 bases of the junction left unmatched. This CDR3 is CASRGTGRSKLFF. CDR3 DNA sequence: TGTGCCAGCAGGGGGACAGGGCGGAGTAAACTGTTTTTT.

The gene calls are TRBV5-1 and TRBJ2-3; D is perhaps TRBD1 (5 bases). CDR1 is SGHRS, CDR2 YFSETQ, per germline. V was trimmed by 4 bases and J by 1 base, leaving 10 bases between them. The CDR3 runs 14 residues. The CDR3 DNA is TGCGCCAGCAGCGTGACAGTAGGCACAGATACGCAGTATTTT. This encodes CASSVTVGTDTQYF. The full variable domain, completed using reference TRBV5-1 and TRBJ2-3, is KAGVTQTPRYLIKTRGQQVTLSCSPISGHRSVSWYQQTPGQGLQFLFEYFSETQRNKGNFPGRFSGRQFSNSRSEMNVSTLELGDSALYLCASSVTVGTDTQYFGPGTRLTVL.

A few counts support this clonotype. The rearrangement uses TRBV4-1 and TRBJ2-7, with 7 nucleotides matching TRBD2. CDR3 length equals 15 residues. CDR1 MGHRA and CDR2 YSYEKL come from the germline V gene. J lost 3 bases, V lost 4 bases, and 9 bases had no gene match. This CDR3 is CASSRGLGGNYEQYV. The CDR3, as DNA: TGCGCCAGCAGCCGAGGACTCGGGGGGAACTACGAGCAGTACGTC.

This clonotype was picked up many times. The chain links TRBV7-6 to TRBJ2-1; TRBD1 matches 9 bases. CDR3 size: 16 residues. V shed 3 bases, J shed 6 bases, and the junction held 9 bases outside the gene matches. In germline, CDR1 is SGHVS, CDR2 FNYEAQ. CDR3 DNA sequence: TGTGCCAGCAGCTTGGCCGGGACAGGGACCCCCAATGAGCAGTTCTTC. Translated: CASSLAGTGTPNEQFF.

In this sample, this clonotype turned up a few times. The V gene is TRBV15, the J gene TRBJ1-1, with D maybe TRBD1 (6 bases). CDR3 length equals 16 residues. Germline V CDR1 and CDR2: LNHNV, YYDKDF (reference sequence). The germline V and J ends were trimmed by 5 bases and 1 base, with 17 bases remaining between them. The CDR3 sequence: CATSGRGDIRNTEAFF. CDR3 in DNA: TGTGCCACCAGCGGGCGGGGGGACATCAGGAACACTGAAGCTTTCTTT.

This clonotype was recorded a few times. The chain employs TRBV11-3 and TRBJ2-7, with D perhaps TRBD1 (6 bases). There are 15 residues in the CDR3. Between the trimmed V and J ends, which lost 1 base and 0 bases, there was a span of 10 bases. The germline gives CDR1 SGHNT, CDR2 YENEEA. Here the CDR3 reads CASSLGAGASYEQYV. In DNA, the CDR3 is TGTGCCAGCAGCTTAGGGGCAGGGGCCTCCTACGAGCAGTACGTC.

The sample holds many counts of this clonotype. The chain links TRBV25-1 to TRBJ1-1; D ambiguous. Trimming took off 3 bases at V and 7 bases at J, with 12 bases between the two ends. Germline CDR1 MGHDK, CDR2 SYGVNS. There are 13 residues in the CDR3. The CDR3: CASSDYPAGEAFF. The CDR3, as DNA: TGTGCCAGCAGTGATTATCCCGCAGGTGAAGCTTTCTTT.

The chain combines TRBV20-1 with TRBJ2-1; 9 nucleotides line up with TRBD1. Germline lookup yields CDR1 DFQATT and CDR2 SNEGSKA (reference sequence). The length of the CDR3 is 11 residues. V was clipped by 6 bases and J by 14 bases; unmatched bases: 8. CDR3 nucleotide sequence: TGCAGTGCCGAGCTACAGGGGGCGAAGTTCTTC. This gives the protein CSAELQGAKFF.

The chain employs TRBV15 and TRBJ2-3, with D tentatively TRBD2 (5 bases). CDR1 LNHNV and CDR2 YYDKDF come from the germline V gene (reference sequence). V lost 3 bases to trimming and J lost 1 base, with 11 bases between them. The CDR3 has 15 amino acids. CDR3 nucleotides: TGTGCCACCAGCAGGAGGGTGGACGGCACAGATACGCAGTATTTT. This codes for CATSRRVDGTDTQYF.

This clonotype was seen a few times. V is TRBV6-6 and J is TRBJ1-4, with TRBD1 matching 7 bases. The CDR3 has 18 residues. Germline V CDR1 and CDR2: MNHNY, SVGAGI (reference sequence). Trimming cost V 2 bases and J 0 bases; bases outside gene matches: 9. CDR3 protein: CASSYNRDRDATNEKLFF. CDR3 in DNA: TGTGCCAGCAGTTACAATAGGGACAGAGATGCAACTAATGAAAAACTGTTTTTT.

There are a few counts of this clonotype. The V call is TRBV7-2, the J call TRBJ2-5, with 8 bases aligning to TRBD1. The CDR3 loop spans 15 amino acids. Germline CDR1 is SGHTA and CDR2 is FQGNSA. Losses at the gene ends were 5 bases for V and 5 bases for J; bases not matched to a gene: 10. The CDR3 coding sequence is TGTGCCAGCAGCCGGAATCAGGGGGCTGGGGAGACCCAGTACTTC. Its translation: CASSRNQGAGETQYF.

The CDR3 region is CASSTLRGGGTQYF. CDR3 DNA: TGTGCCAGCAGCACCCTAAGGGGAGGTGGGACCCAGTACTTC. The chain is built from TRBV7-9 and TRBJ2-5; D possibly corresponds to TRBD2 (6 bases). CDR1 is SEHNR and CDR2 is FQNEAQ in the germline V gene (reference sequence). This CDR3 comprises 14 residues. V was clipped by 5 bases and J by 7 bases, with 17 bases between them.